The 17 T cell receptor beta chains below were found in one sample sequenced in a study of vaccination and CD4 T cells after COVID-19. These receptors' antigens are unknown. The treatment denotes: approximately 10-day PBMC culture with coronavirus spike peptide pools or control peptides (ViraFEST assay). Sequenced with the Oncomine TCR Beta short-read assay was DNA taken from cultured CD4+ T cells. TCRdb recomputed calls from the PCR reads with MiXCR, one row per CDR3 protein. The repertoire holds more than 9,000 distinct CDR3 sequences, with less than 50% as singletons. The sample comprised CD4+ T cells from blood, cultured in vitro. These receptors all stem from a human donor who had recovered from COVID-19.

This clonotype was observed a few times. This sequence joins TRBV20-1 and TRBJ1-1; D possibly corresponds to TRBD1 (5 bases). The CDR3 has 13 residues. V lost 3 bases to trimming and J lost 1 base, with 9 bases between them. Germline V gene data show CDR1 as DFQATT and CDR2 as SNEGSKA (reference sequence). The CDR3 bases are TGCAGTGCTAGGGTCACAGGGAACACTGAAGCTTTCTTT. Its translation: CSARVTGNTEAFF.

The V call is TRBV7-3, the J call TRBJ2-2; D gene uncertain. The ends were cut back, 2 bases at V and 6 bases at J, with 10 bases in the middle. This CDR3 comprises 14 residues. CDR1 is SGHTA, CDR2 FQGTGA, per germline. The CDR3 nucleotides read TGTGCCAGCAGCTTATACCCACGGCCCGGGGAGCTGTTTTTT. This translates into CASSLYPRPGELFF.

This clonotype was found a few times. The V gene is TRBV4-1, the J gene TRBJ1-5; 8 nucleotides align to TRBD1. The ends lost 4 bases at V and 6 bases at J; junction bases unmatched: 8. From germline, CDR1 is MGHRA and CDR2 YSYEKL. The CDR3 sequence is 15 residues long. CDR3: CASSPDRVTVQPQHF. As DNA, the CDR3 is TGCGCCAGCAGCCCGGACAGGGTAACGGTTCAGCCCCAGCATTTT.

CDR3 amino acids: CASSPFPEEQYF. The DNA of the CDR3 is TGTGCCAGCAGCCCCTTCCCGGAAGAGCAGTACTTC. The rearrangement links TRBV11-3 to TRBJ2-7; D call uncertain. Germline V gene lookup returns CDR1 SGHNT and CDR2 YENEEA. The CDR3 consists of 12 residues. V lost 5 bases to trimming and J lost 7 bases, with 12 bases between them.

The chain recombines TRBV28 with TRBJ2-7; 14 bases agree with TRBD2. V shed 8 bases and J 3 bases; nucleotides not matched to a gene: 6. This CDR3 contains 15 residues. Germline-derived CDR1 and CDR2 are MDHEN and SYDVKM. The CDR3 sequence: CASQPGTSGSYEQYF. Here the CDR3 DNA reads TGTGCCAGCCAACCCGGGACTAGCGGGAGCTACGAGCAGTACTTC. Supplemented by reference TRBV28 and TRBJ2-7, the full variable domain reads DVKVTQSSRYLVKRTGEKVFLECVQDMDHENMFWYRQDPGLGLRLIYFSYDVKMKEKGDIPEGYSVSREKKERFSLILESASTNQTSMYLCASQPGTSGSYEQYFGPGTRLTVT.

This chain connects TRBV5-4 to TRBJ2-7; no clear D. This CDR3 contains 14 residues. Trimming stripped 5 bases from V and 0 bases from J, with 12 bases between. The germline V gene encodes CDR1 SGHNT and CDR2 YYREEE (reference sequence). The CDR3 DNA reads TGTGCCAGCAGAGCCGAGTTAGACTCCTACGAGCAGTACTTC. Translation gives CASRAELDSYEQYF.

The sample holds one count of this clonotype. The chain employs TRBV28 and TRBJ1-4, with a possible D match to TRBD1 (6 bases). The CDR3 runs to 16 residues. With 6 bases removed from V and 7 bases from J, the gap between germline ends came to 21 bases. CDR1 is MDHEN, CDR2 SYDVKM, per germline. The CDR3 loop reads CASSERGWGRGEKLFF. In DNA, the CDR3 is TGTGCCAGCAGCGAGAGGGGGTGGGGGCGAGGTGAAAAACTGTTTTTT. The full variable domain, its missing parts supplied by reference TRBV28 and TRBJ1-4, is DVKVTQSSRYLVKRTGEKVFLECVQDMDHENMFWYRQDPGLGLRLIYFSYDVKMKEKGDIPEGYSVSREKKERFSLILESASTNQTSMYLCASSERGWGRGEKLFFGSGTQLSVL.

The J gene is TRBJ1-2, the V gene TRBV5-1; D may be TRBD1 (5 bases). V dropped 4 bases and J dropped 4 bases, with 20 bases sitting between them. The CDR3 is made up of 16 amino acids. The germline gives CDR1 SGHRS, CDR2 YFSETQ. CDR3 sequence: CASSPSEGRNSYGYTF. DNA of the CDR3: TGCGCCAGCAGCCCTTCAGAGGGGCGGAACAGCTATGGCTACACCTTC.

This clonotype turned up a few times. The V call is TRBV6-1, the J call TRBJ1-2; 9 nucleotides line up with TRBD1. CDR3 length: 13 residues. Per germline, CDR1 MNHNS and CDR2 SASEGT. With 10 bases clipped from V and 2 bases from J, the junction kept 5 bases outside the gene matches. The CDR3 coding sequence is TGTGCCACCGATGACAGGGGGAACTATGGCTACACCTTC. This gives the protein CATDDRGNYGYTF.

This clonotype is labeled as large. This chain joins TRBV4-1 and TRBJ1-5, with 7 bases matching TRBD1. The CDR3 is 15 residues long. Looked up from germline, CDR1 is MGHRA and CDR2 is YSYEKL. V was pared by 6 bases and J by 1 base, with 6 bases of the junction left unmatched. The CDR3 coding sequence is TGCGCCAGCAGACCTGACAGGGTAAGCAATCAGCCCCAGCATTTT. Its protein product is CASRPDRVSNQPQHF.

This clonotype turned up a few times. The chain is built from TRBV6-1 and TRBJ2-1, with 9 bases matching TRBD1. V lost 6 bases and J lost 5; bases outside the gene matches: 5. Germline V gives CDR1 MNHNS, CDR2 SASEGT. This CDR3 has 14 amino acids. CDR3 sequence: CASRGQGLDNEQFF. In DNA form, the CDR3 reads TGTGCCAGCAGGGGACAGGGACTTGACAATGAGCAGTTCTTC.

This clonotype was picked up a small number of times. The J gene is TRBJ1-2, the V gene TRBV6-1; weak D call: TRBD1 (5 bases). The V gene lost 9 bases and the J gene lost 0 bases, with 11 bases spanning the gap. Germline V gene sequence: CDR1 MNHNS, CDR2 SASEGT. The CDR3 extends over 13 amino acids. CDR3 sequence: CASYSTANYGYTF. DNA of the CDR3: TGTGCCAGTTACTCGACAGCTAACTATGGCTACACCTTC.

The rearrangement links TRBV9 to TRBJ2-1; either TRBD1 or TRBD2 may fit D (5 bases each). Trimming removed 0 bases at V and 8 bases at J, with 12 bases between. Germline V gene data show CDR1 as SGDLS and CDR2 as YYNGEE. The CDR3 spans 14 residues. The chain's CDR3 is CASSVGPLGDEQFF. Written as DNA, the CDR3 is TGTGCCAGCAGCGTAGGTCCTCTGGGGGATGAGCAGTTCTTC. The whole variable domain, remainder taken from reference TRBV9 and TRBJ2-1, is DSGVTQTPKHLITATGQRVTLRCSPRSGDLSVYWYQQSLDQGLQFLIQYYNGEERAKGNILERFSAQQFPDLHSELNLSSLELGDSALYFCASSVGPLGDEQFFGPGTRLTVL.

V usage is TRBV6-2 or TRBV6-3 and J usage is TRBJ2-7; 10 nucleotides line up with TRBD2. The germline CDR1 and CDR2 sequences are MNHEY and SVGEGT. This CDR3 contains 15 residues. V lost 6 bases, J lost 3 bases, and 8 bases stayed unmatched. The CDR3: CASSSGTSVIYEQYF. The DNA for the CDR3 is TGTGCCAGCAGCTCCGGGACTAGCGTTATCTACGAGCAGTACTTC.

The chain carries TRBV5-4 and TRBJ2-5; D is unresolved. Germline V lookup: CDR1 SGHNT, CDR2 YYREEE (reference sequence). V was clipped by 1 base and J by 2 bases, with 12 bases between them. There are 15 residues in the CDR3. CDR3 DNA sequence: TGTGCCAGCAGCTTGCACCCGGGTCGTCAAGAGACCCAGTACTTC. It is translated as CASSLHPGRQETQYF.

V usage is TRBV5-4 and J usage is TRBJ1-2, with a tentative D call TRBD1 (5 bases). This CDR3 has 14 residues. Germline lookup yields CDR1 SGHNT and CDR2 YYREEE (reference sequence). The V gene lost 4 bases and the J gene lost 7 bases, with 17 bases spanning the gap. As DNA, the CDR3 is TGTGCCAGCAGCGGCGCGGGACTGAGAACTGGCTACACCTTC. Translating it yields CASSGAGLRTGYTF.

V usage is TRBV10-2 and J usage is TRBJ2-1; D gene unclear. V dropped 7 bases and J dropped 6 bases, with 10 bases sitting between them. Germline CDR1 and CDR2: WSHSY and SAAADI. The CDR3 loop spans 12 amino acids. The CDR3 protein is CASNFGSNEQFF. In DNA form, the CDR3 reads TGCGCCAGCAATTTCGGAAGCAATGAGCAGTTCTTC.